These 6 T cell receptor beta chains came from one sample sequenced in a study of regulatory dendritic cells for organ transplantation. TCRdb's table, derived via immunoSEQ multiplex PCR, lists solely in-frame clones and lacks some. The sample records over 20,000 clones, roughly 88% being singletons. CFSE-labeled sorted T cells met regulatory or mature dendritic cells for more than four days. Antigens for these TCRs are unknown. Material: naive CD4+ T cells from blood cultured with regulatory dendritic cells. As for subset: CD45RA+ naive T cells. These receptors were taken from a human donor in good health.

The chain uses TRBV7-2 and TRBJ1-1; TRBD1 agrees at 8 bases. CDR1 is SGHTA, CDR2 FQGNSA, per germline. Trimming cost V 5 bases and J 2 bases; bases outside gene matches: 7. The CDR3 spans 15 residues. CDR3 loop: CASSLQTGVNTEAFF. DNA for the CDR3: TGTGCCAGCAGCCTCCAGACAGGGGTAAACACTGAAGCTTTCTTT.

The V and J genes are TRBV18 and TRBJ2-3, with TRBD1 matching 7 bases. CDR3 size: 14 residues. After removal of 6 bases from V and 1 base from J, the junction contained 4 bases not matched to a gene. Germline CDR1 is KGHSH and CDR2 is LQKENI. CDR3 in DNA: TGTGCCAGCTCCCCTGACAGGGGCACAGATACGCAGTATTTT. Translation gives CASSPDRGTDTQYF.

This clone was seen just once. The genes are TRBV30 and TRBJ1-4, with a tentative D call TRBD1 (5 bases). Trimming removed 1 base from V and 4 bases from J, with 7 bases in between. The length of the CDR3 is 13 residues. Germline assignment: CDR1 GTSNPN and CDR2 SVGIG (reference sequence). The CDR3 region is CAWSGGVNEKLFF. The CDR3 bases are TGTGCCTGGAGTGGGGGGGTTAATGAAAAACTGTTTTTT.

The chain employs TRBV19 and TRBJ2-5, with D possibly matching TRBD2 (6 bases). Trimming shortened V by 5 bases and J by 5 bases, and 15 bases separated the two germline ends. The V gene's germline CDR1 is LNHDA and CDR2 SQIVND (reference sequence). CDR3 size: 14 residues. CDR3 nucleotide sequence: TGTGCCAGTAGTTCCCCGACTAGACACGAGACCCAGTACTTC. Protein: CASSSPTRHETQYF. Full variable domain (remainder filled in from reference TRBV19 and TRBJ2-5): DGGITQSPKYLFRKEGQNVTLSCEQNLNHDAMYWYRQDPGQGLRLIYYSQIVNDFQKGDIAEGYSVSREKKESFPLTVTSAQKNPTAFYLCASSSPTRHETQYFGPGTRLLVL.

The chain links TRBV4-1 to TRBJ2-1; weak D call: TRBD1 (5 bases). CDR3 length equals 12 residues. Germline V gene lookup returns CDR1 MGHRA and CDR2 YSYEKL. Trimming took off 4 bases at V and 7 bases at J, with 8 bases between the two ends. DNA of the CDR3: TGCGCCAGCAGCCCCAGGGCTAATGAGCAGTTCTTC. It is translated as CASSPRANEQFF.

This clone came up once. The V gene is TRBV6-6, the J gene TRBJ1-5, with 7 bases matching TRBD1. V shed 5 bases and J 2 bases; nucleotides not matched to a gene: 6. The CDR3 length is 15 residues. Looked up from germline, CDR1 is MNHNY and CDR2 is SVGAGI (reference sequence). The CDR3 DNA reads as TGTGCCAGCAGTGTATGGGACAGCCGCAATCAGCCCCAGCATTTT. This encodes CASSVWDSRNQPQHF.